This T cell receptor (beta chain) was recovered during a study of somatic mutations in cytotoxic T cells in rheumatoid arthritis. Positive magnetic bead selection separated CD4+ and CD8+ cells, and flow cytometry confirmed purity. Notes on the study in general: Compared with age-matched healthy controls, rheumatoid arthritis patients did not differ significantly in CD8+ T-cell clonality.

There are a few counts of this clone. Antigen specificity is unknown. The V gene end was trimmed by 2 bases and the J gene end by 6 bases; junction bases not matched to a gene: 10. From germline, CDR1 is SGHVS and CDR2 FNYEAQ. This CDR3 spans 17 amino acids. Original processing methods: Matches to published virus-specific TCRB sequences were rare among patient CD8+ clones larger than 1%. Clones were sequenced by immunoSEQ multiplex PCR, and TCRdb holds only the in-frame ones, with some missing. V and J calls and clone size follow that table, whereas D and trimming were derived from the DNA. The sample includes around 11,000 clones, over 55% of them seen just once.

This rearrangement joins TRBV7-6 to TRBJ1-6; 7 bases map to TRBD1. This receptor was identified in an adult with rheumatoid arthritis. Sequencing was carried out using CD8+ T cells sorted from blood. CDR3 sequence: CASSLSPRPGGNSPLHF. The CDR3 DNA is TGTGCCAGCAGCTTATCGCCGAGACCAGGGGGTAATTCACCCCTCCACTTT.